Here is one T cell receptor (beta chain) with its context. Its cognate antigen has yet to be identified. Per-base quality was not reported, and no clone a single base away is much larger than it. The CDR3 regions of human TCRbeta chains were analyzed by immunosequencing. In the paper's pipeline: Repertoire TCRs were matched against a reference library of SARS-CoV-2-specific TCRs generated with the MIRA antigen-specificity platform. Breadth was defined as the fraction of unique TCRs that were SARS-CoV-2-associated, and depth was defined as the fraction of total T cells that were SARS-CoV-2-associated. Each spike-specific TCR was assigned to its reactive spike region and to a CD4 or CD8 class using the MIRA data. Log10-transformed breadth and depth values were compared by one-way ANOVA with Sidak's multiple comparisons tests. Not all clones reach the TCRdb copy of this immuneACCESS table, which keeps in-frame sequences only. Checked studies attribute under half of the gap to unresolved V genes and leave the rest unexplained. V, J and clone size reflect that table, while D and trimming were determined from the DNA. A total of fewer than 150,000 clones appear in this sample, just over 90% of them only once. 3.4% of the sample belongs to the ten largest clones.

This specimen comes from a study of T cell responses to AZD1222 COVID-19 vaccine (dated by TCRdb to 2020 to 2023). About the study as a whole: AZD1222 recipients whose second dose came at about 4 weeks and those whose second dose came at about 12 weeks were combined into one group, since spike-specific TCR depth and breadth did not differ between the two schedules. A total of roughly 240 trial participants underwent TCR sequencing, of whom some 210 received two doses of AZD1222 and about 25 received two doses of the MenACWY control vaccine. Trial participants were enrolled into age subgroups of 18-55, 56-69 and 70-plus years, which contained about 150, 27 and 61 TCR-sequenced participants, respectively. Study-wide findings and limitations: In the small 56-69-year group, the increase in depth fell short of significance, most likely because of low power. Only five to seven AZD1222 recipients were SARS-CoV-2 seropositive at baseline, limiting conclusions about previously exposed vaccinees. Reportedly, almost half of the unique spike-specific TCRs recognized epitopes lying outside the regions that are mutated in the B.1.351 and B.1.1.7 variants. After two AZD1222 doses, both the breadth and the depth of spike-specific TCRs were significantly higher than at day 0 and than in MenACWY recipients. Because no day 14 peak-response samples were available, the repertoires could be characterized only after the peak T cell response. Most participants were white British and females outnumbered males, and the authors suggested that clonal diversity may have been underestimated. CD4 TCRs associated with the vaccine covered the entire spike protein, and the dominant responses were in regions 160-218 and 743-854.

Taken with the paper, the label for time point translates to: baseline before first vaccination. Vaccinee samples came from UK trials COV001 and COV002, including a single-blind randomized controlled phase 2/3 trial of AZD1222 (ChAdOx1 nCoV-19) in healthy adults. For TCRbeta chain sequencing, PBMC samples from trial participants were taken at day 0 and at day 28 after the second dose. The sample here was peripheral blood, taken on day 0 of AZD1222 vaccination. The source of this sequence is an adult in good health.

CDR3 protein: CASSPTSEETQYF. The nucleotide sequence is given as TGTGCCAGCAGCCCAACTAGCGAAGAGACCCAGTACTTC. The rearranged segments are TRBV13 and TRBJ2-5; TRBD2 fits 7 bases in the junction. From the cysteine through the phenylalanine, the CDR3 covers 13 amino acids. Only the CDR3 portion is preserved as DNA: 39 bases, with reading frame beginning at the first base. Trimmed from V: 5 bases; trimmed from J: 3 bases; junction bases lacking a gene match: 3. Taken from the germline V gene (reference sequence), the CDR1 and CDR2 loops are PRHDT and FYEKMQ.